This entry concerns a single T cell receptor beta chain. The CDR3 sequence is 14 residues long. The germline V gene has CDR1 KGHSY and CDR2 FQNENV. Trimming cost V 4 bases and J 1 base, with 9 bases left between them. The data were taken from a study of blood T cell repertoires in COVID-19. About the study: T cells, B-cell-depleted T cells, or PBMCs supplied cDNA or gDNA.

Authors' processing steps: Reference gene primer amplification gave estimated nucleated cell counts. The data were produced by immunoSEQ multiplex PCR, yet TCRdb's version contains in-frame clones alone and is incomplete. V and J calls and clone size are as listed in that table; D and trimming were resolved from the DNA. The table has fewer than 85,000 clones, around 90% seen once. Sequencing was done on a sample of peripheral blood. The TCR was taken from a woman aged 45-65 years in a cohort sampled during active COVID-19. This chain links TRBV16 with TRBJ2-3; D gene uncertain. CDR3 residues: CASSPNQGTDTQYF. The CDR3 region has the DNA TGTGCCAGCAGCCCGAACCAGGGCACAGATACGCAGTATTTT.